This T cell receptor (beta chain) was recovered during a study of blood T cell repertoires in COVID-19 (dated by TCRdb to 2018 to 2021). Describing the broader study: Samples from collaborators originated in the United States, Italy and Spain and spanned both the acute and convalescent phases of COVID-19. The material from the prospective study consisted of cDNA or gDNA derived from T cells, B-cell-depleted T cells, or PBMCs. A freely available public database, intended as a resource for researchers studying the immune response to SARS-CoV-2, is where the repertoires were released. The sample metadata nearly always contained a de-identified subject ID, COVID-19 status, age in years and sex. HLA class I and class II types, where available, came from metadata supplied by the sample provider rather than from assay-based typing. Deeply sampled blood TCRbeta repertoires from subjects exposed to, actively infected with, or recovered from COVID-19 were included in the dataset. The samples were drawn from the first 160 participants of the ongoing ImmuneRACE study and from 950 to 1,500 subjects provided by 6 global collaborators.

TCRbeta CDR3 regions were amplified from genomic DNA by means of the immunoSEQ Assay, a bias-controlled multiplex PCR. The source study handled its data this way. Nucleated cell counts per sample were estimated from amplification of reference gene primers within the assay. To quantify the absolute abundance of each unique TCRbeta CDR3 rearrangement, sequence reads were collapsed and filtered. Productive Simpson clonality was computed per sample as the square root of Simpson's diversity index over productive rearrangements. Here the immuneACCESS table is served through TCRdb, limited to in-frame sequences with V and J called. Missing clones are a known gap in these copies; in checked studies unresolved V genes cover under half, and the rest lacks a known reason. Clone size and V and J calls were adopted from that table, with D and trimming inferred from the DNA. Here the sample has about 99,000 clones; 75% to 90% occur a single time. The top ten clones comprise about 11% of the sample.

Each collaborating institution followed its own protocols to collect whole blood in K2EDTA tubes. For TCRbeta analysis, collaborators shipped samples in one of three forms: frozen whole blood, isolated PBMCs, or DNA extracted from either of those sample types. Trimming leaves V shorter by 5 bases and J shorter by 11 bases, with the junction holding 10 bases beyond the gene matches. The CDR3 has 13 amino acids, counting the end cysteine and phenylalanine. The CDR3 DNA has 39 bases and is translated from base 1. Sequences MDHEN (CDR1) and SYDVKM (CDR2) are obtained from the germline V gene. In the case of this clone: This clone's antigen is unknown. There are no base qualities to consult, and no much larger clone falls within one base.

General study outcomes and caveats: The quantity of clinical and demographic metadata differed by source and by participant and was supplied without curation.

Sequencing was performed on peripheral blood. Here the chain combines TRBV28 and TRBJ1-1, with TRBD1 matching 8 junction bases. The sequence derives from a human donor in a cohort sampled during active COVID-19. The sequence in DNA is TGTGCCAGCAGTGGCGGACAGGGCTTGCGGGCTTTCTTT. This gives the protein CASSGGQGLRAFF.